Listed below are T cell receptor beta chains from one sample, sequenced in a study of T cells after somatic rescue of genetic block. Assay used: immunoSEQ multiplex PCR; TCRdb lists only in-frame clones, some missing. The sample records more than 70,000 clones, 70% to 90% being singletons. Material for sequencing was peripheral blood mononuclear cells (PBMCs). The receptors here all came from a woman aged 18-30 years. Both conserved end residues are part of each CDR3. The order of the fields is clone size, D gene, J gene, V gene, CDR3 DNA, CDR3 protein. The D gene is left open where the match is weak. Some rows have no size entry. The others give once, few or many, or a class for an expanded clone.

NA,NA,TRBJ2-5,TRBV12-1,TGCGCCAGCAGCCCTCGGGGTAGCGGGCCCGCGCGCCAAGAGACCCAGTACTTC,CASSPRGSGPARQETQYF
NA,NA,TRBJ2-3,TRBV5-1,TGCGCCAGCAGCTTACCCAGGGGCGAGGGCACAGATACGCAGTATTTT,CASSLPRGEGTDTQYF
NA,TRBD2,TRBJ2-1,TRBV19,TGTGCCAGTAGCATACCCCTAGCGGGAGGGCGGAAGCAGTTCTTC,CASSIPLAGGRKQFF
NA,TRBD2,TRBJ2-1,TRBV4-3,TGCGCCAGCAGCCCCTATGGGGGGGGAGGGAGGAATGAGCAGTTCTTC,CASSPYGGGGRNEQFF
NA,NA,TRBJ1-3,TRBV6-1,TGTGCCAGCGGGGGTCGAGGTCACGGAAACACCATATATTTT,CASGGRGHGNTIYF
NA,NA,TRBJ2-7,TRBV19,TGTGCCAGTAGTATTCCGGACAGCTACGAGCAGTACTTC,CASSIPDSYEQYF
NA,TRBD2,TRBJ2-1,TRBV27,TGTGCCAGCAGTTTATATGCGGGACTAGCGCGCAACAATGAGCAGTTCTTC,CASSLYAGLARNNEQFF
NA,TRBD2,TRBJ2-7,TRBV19,TGTGCCAGTAGTGGGGGACTAGCGGTGTACGAGCAGTACTTC,CASSGGLAVYEQYF
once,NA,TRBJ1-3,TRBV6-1,TGTGCCAGCAGTGGGGAGGCGGGGACCTCTGGAAACACCATATATTTT,CASSGEAGTSGNTIYF
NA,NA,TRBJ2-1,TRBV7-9,TGTGCCAGCAGCTTAGACGGGGCGGGACCGTCCTACAATGAGCAGTTCTTC,CASSLDGAGPSYNEQFF
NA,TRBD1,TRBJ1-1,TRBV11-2,TGTGCCAGCAGCTTAGCGGGTCCGACAGGGCAAGCTTTCTTT,CASSLAGPTGQAFF
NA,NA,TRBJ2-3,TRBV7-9,TGTGCCAGCGAGGTTGGGGGACTCACAGATACGCAGTATTTT,CASEVGGLTDTQYF
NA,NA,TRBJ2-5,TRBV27,TGTGCCAGCAGTCCGTTAGGCTCCCTCAAGGAGACCCAGTACTTC,CASSPLGSLKETQYF
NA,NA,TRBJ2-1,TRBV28,TGTGCCAGCAGAGTCCGTCTAGGCGGGGACAACAATGAGCAGTTCTTC,CASRVRLGGDNNEQFF
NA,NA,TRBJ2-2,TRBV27,TGTGCCAGCAGCCACTACAGGCGGGGGAACACCGGGGAGCTGTTTTTT,CASSHYRRGNTGELFF
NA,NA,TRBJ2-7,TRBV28,TGTGCCAGCCGAACGTCAGGGCTATCAGCCTCCTACGAGCAGTACTTC,CASRTSGLSASYEQYF
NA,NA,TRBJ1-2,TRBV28,TGTGCCAGCACAGGTTCGGCACAGGGCTATGGCTACACCTTC,CASTGSAQGYGYTF
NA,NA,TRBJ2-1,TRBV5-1,TGCGCCACAGCGAAAAACGCGCTACACGATGAGCAGTTCTTC,CATAKNALHDEQFF
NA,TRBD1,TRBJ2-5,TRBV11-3,TGTGCCAGCAGCCTGACAGGGTCGGAGACCCAGTACTTC,CASSLTGSETQYF
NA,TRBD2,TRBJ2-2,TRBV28,TGTGCCAGCAGTTTATACGGCGGGAGGGGCGGGGAGCTGTTTTTT,CASSLYGGRGGELFF
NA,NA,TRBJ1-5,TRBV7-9,TGTGCCAGCAGCGGGGGCTTAGGCAATCAGCCCCAGCATTTT,CASSGGLGNQPQHF
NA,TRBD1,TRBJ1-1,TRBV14,TGTGCCAGCAGCCAATACTACGAGACAGGGTCCACTGAAGCTTTCTTT,CASSQYYETGSTEAFF
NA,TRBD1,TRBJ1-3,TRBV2,TGTGCCAGCAGTAACACAGGGGGCCTCGGAAACACCATATATTTT,CASSNTGGLGNTIYF
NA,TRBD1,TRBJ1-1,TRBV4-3,TGCGCCAGCAGAGGTGGCGGACAGGGGAACACTGAAGCTTTCTTT,CASRGGGQGNTEAFF
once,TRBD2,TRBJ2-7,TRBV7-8,TGTGCCAGCAGCAAAACAGGGCTAGCGGGCTTTGGCGGCTCCTACGAGCAGTACTTC,CASSKTGLAGFGGSYEQYF
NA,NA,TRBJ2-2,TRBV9,TGTGCCAGCAGCCCCGCCCACGGGAGTGGGACCGGGGAGCTGTTTTTT,CASSPAHGSGTGELFF
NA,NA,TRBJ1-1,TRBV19,TGTGCCAGTAGTATTATAGGGCAGGGTGGTGGCACTGAAGCTTTCTTT,CASSIIGQGGGTEAFF
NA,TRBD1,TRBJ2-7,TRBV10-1,TGCGCCAGCAGTGATGGGACAGGGTGGGAGCAGTACTTC,CASSDGTGWEQYF
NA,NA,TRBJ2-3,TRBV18,TGTGCCAGCTCACAGGGTGGGTTTGAGAGCACAGATACGCAGTATTTT,CASSQGGFESTDTQYF
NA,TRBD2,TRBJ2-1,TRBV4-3,TGCGCCAGCAGCCAAGACGTTAGCGGGAGGGCCCACGATGAGCAGTTCTTC,CASSQDVSGRAHDEQFF
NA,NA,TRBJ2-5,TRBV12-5,TGTGCTAGTGGTTTGGTAACGGGACGGATACAAGAGACCCAGTACTTC,CASGLVTGRIQETQYF
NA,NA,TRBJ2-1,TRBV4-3,TGCGCCAGCAGCCAAGATCGTAGCGGCACCTACAATGAGCAGTTCTTC,CASSQDRSGTYNEQFF
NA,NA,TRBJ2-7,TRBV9,TGTGCCAGCAGCGTCGGCCTGGTCTACGAGCAGTACTTC,CASSVGLVYEQYF
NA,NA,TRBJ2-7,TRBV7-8,TGTGCCAGCAGCTTTCCCGGGAGCTCCTACGAGCAGTACTTC,CASSFPGSSYEQYF
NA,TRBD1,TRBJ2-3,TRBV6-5,TGTGCCAGCAGTTTCGACAGGGCGGATACGCAGTATTTT,CASSFDRADTQYF
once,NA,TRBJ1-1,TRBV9,TGTGCCAGCAGCGTCGTGGGGGCCCTGAACACTGAAGCTTTCTTT,CASSVVGALNTEAFF
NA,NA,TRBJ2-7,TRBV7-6,TGTGCCAGCAGCTTCGGTGGGCAGGGAACAAACGAGCAGTACTTC,CASSFGGQGTNEQYF
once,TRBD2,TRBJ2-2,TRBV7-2,TGTGCCAGCAACCCTGGACTAGCGGGACTTGACACCGGGGAGCTGTTTTTT,CASNPGLAGLDTGELFF
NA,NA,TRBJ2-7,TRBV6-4,TGTGCCAGCAGTGAACATGGGGATATTGGGACCTACGAGCAGTACTTC,CASSEHGDIGTYEQYF
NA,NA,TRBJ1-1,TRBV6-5,TGTGCCAGCAGTTACTCAGGGGGGACGCACACTGAAGCTTTCTTT,CASSYSGGTHTEAFF
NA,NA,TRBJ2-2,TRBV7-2,TGTGCCAGCAGCCTTGGAGGGACCGGGGAGCTGTTTTTT,CASSLGGTGELFF
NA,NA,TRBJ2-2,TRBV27,TGTGCCAGCTCTCGAGGGTGGACCGGGGAGCTGTTTTTT,CASSRGWTGELFF
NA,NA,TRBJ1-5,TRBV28,TGTGCCAGCAGTTTATCGTGGGGAGGGCAGCCCCAGCATTTT,CASSLSWGGQPQHF
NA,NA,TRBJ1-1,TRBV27,TGTGCCAGCAGTTTCCTGCAGAACACTGAAGCTTTCTTT,CASSFLQNTEAFF
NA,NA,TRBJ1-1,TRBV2,TGTGCCAGCATTAGGGGCAGCGTGAACACTGAAGCTTTCTTT,CASIRGSVNTEAFF
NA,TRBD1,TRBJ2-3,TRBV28,TGTGCCAGCCGACAGGGAAGCACAGATACGCAGTATTTT,CASRQGSTDTQYF
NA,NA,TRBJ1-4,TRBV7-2,TGTGCCAGCAGCCCGGTGGTCGCAACTAATGAAAAACTGTTTTTT,CASSPVVATNEKLFF
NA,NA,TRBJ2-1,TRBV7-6,TGTGCCAGCAGCTTAGTAGGGGACCGCTACAATGAGCAGTTCTTC,CASSLVGDRYNEQFF
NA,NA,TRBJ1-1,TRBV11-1,TGTGCCAGCAGCCTGCGGGGGGCCACTGAAGCTTTCTTT,CASSLRGATEAFF
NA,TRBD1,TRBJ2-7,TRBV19,TGTGCCAGTAGTCCGCAGGACAGGGTGAACTACGAGCAGTACTTC,CASSPQDRVNYEQYF
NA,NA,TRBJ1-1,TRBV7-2,TGTGCCAGCAGCCCATCCAGGGTCGGGAGCACTGAAGCTTTCTTT,CASSPSRVGSTEAFF
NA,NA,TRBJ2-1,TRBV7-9,TGTGCCAGCAGTTATAGACCGGGACAAACCCAATACAATGAGCAGTTCTTC,CASSYRPGQTQYNEQFF
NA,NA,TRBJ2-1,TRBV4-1,TGCGCCAGCAGCCAAGATCTTAGGAGGCGGCTCCATGAGCAGTTCTTC,CASSQDLRRRLHEQFF
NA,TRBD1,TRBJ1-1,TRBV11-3,TGTGCCAGCAGCTTAGAGACAGGGTCTCCTGAAGCTTTCTTT,CASSLETGSPEAFF
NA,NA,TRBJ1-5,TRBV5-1,TGCGCCAGCAGCTACTCGCCGTTTAGCAATCAGCCCCAGCATTTT,CASSYSPFSNQPQHF
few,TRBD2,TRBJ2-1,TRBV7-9,TGTGCCAGCACCCGCGGGGAGGGATGGGAGCAGTTCTTC,CASTRGEGWEQFF
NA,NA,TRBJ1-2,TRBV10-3,TGTGCCATCAGTGAGGGAGGGTATGGCTACACCTTC,CAISEGGYGYTF
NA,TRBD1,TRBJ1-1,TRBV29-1,TGCAGCGGAGTACAGGGGCCAAACACTGAAGCTTTCTTT,CSGVQGPNTEAFF
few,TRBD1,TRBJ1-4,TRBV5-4,TGTGCCAGCAGCTTGTACAGGGGAGCAACTAATGAAAAACTGTTTTTT,CASSLYRGATNEKLFF
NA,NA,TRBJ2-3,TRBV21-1,TGTGCCAGCGGCCCCACCTATAAACGAGGGAGCGGGAGGCGAGATACGCAGTATTTT,CASGPTYKRGSGRRDTQYF